This entry lists 18 T cell receptor beta chains sequenced from one sample in a study of tumor-infiltrating lymphocytes in primary liver carcinoma. Total RNA and DNA came together from around 20-30 mg of bulk tissue without cell sorting. TCR beta cDNA was prepared out of roughly 0.45 ug total RNA by means of a constant-region primer. Construction of TCR beta libraries relied on three successive nested multiplex PCR rounds employing slightly modified ARM-PCR. A C-beta reverse primer was combined with TRBV1-TRBV30 forward primers in the first two PCR rounds, and each round had around 11 cycles. TCRdb re-called the multiplex PCR reads with MiXCR, one entry per CDR3 protein. The sample contains approximately 73,000 distinct CDR3 sequences, over 70% of which appear only once. Sample: liver tumor tissue from sampling region 4. Subset noted: tumor region T4, right-lateral pole. These receptors were collected from an older woman with primary liver carcinoma and hepatitis B virus infection.

By share of the sample, this clonotype is medium-sized (0.01 to 0.1%). V and J are TRBV7-9 and TRBJ2-5, with 12 nucleotides matching TRBD2. Germline V gene data show CDR1 as SEHNR and CDR2 as FQNEAQ (reference sequence). J was trimmed by 0 bases and V by 5 bases; bases with no gene match: 4. CDR3 length: 16 residues. CDR3 sequence reads: CASSPRTSGNQETQYF. For the CDR3, the DNA is TGTGCCAGCAGCCCCCGGACTAGCGGGAACCAAGAGACCCAGTACTTC.

As concerns this clonotype: A read error may produce the germline difference seen at one junction end. The genes are TRBV4-1 and TRBJ2-7, with TRBD1 matching over 11 bases. This CDR3 is 19 amino acids long. Germline V lookup: CDR1 MGHRA, CDR2 YSYEKL. Here the CDR3 reads CANSPRDRGSGVRAYVQYF. The CDR3 region has the DNA TGCGCCAACAGCCCTCGGGACAGGGGGTCGGGAGTACGGGCCTACGTGCAGTACTTC.

Note on this clonotype: One end of the junction fails to match germline, which may point to a read error. V gene TRBV4-2 combines with J gene TRBJ2-1; no clear D gene. This CDR3 region has 14 residues. Germline V gene lookup returns CDR1 LGHNA and CDR2 YNFKEQ. The CDR3 sequence is CASSQVTGVNEQFF. In nucleotides, the CDR3 is TGTGCCAGTAGCCAAGTAACGGGCGTTAATGAGCAGTTCTTC.

For this clonotype: This is likely a read error, given that the CDR3 carries no conserved phenylalanine or tryptophan at its end. The V gene is TRBV28, the J gene TRBJ2-6; D possibly matches TRBD1 or TRBD2 (6 bases each). The V gene's germline CDR1 is MDHEN and CDR2 SYDVKM. The V gene lost 5 bases and the J gene lost 2 bases, with 13 bases spanning the gap. This CDR3 comprises 16 residues. Here the CDR3 reads CASSKRGDTGANVLTL. For the CDR3, the DNA is TGTGCCAGCAGTAAAAGGGGGGACACTGGGGCCAACGTCCTGACTTTA.

The gene calls are TRBV12-3 or TRBV12-4 and TRBJ2-2; possibly TRBD2 for D (6 bases). The ends were cut back, 6 bases at V and 5 bases at J, with 19 bases in the middle. The length of the CDR3 is 16 residues. The CDR3 DNA reads as TGTGCCAGCAGGGGACCGGGAGTCATGATTACCGGGGAGCTGTTTTTT. Translating it yields CASRGPGVMITGELFF.

Details on this clonotype: The junction departs from germline at one end; a sequencing error may be responsible. The chain recombines TRBV11-3 with TRBJ2-1; 9 nucleotides match TRBD2. CDR1 SGHNT and CDR2 YENEEA come from the germline V gene. CDR3 length equals 19 residues. The CDR3 DNA sequence: TGTGCCAGCTGCGCCGGACAAGGGGGACTAGCTGGAGGATTCAATGAGCAGTTCTTT. This codes for CASCAGQGGLAGGFNEQFF.

J is TRBJ2-1 and V is TRBV11-2, with TRBD2 identical over 12 bases. The ends lost 2 bases at V and 8 bases at J; junction bases unmatched: 10. The CDR3 is made up of 17 amino acids. Germline CDR1 is SGHAT and CDR2 is FQNNGV. The CDR3 loop is CASSLSLAGGPGDEQFF. CDR3 sequence (DNA): TGTGCCAGCAGCTTATCGCTAGCGGGAGGGCCGGGGGATGAGCAGTTCTTC.

The chain uses TRBV28 and TRBJ2-7, with 7 bases matching TRBD2. V was clipped by 3 bases and J by 1 base; unmatched bases: 6. Germline V CDR1 and CDR2: MDHEN, SYDVKM. The CDR3 sequence is 15 residues long. The CDR3, as DNA: TGTGCCAGCAGTTTCCGTCCAGCGGGATCCTACGAGCAGTACTTC. This sequence encodes CASSFRPAGSYEQYF.

In its sample, this clonotype was seen once. A much larger clone differs by one base, so this may be a read error. The chain has TRBV7-9 and TRBJ2-7; TRBD1 matches 9 bases. The CDR3 loop spans 15 amino acids. Germline V gives CDR1 SEHNR, CDR2 FQNEAQ (reference sequence). The CDR3 is CASSVTGTGFHERYF. Here the CDR3 DNA reads TGTGCCAGCAGCGTAACCGGGACAGGGTTCCACGAGCGGTACTTC. The variable domain in full, completed from reference TRBV7-9 and TRBJ2-7, reads DTGVSQNPRHKITKRGQNVTFRCDPISEHNRLYWYRQTLGQGPEFLTYFQNEAQLEKSRLLSDRFSAERPKGSFSTLEIQRTEQGDSAMYLCASSVTGTGFHERYFGPGTRLTVT.

On this clonotype itself: One end of the junction varies from germline; a read error may be responsible. The V gene is TRBV6-5, the J gene TRBJ2-3, with D uncertain. The V gene's germline CDR1 is MNHEY and CDR2 SVGAGI. This CDR3 is 14 amino acids long. The CDR3 loop is CTSRGRTGGDTQYF. CDR3 nucleotides: TGTACCAGCAGAGGACGCACGGGTGGAGATACGCAGTATTTT.

CDR3 bases: TGCAGCGTGGGCCCTCTAGGGAAATGGACCCAGTACTTC. This encodes CSVGPLGKWTQYF. The chain employs TRBV29-1 and TRBJ2-5; D unclear. The CDR3 runs 13 residues. V lost 6 bases, J lost 7 bases, and 18 bases lay in between. Germline CDR1 SQVTM, CDR2 ANQGSEA.

On this clonotype: The junction does not match germline at one end; this may be a read error. The chain couples TRBV7-8 to TRBJ2-1; weak D call: TRBD2 (5 bases). The CDR3 contains 16 residues. Per germline, CDR1 SGHVS and CDR2 FQNEAQ. In nucleotides, the CDR3 is TGTGCTAGCAGCTTAGTCTCACGGAGGAAGTACAATGAGCAGTTCTTT. Protein product: CASSLVSRRKYNEQFF.

In this sample, this clonotype turned up a few times. V and J are TRBV20-1 and TRBJ2-7, with 9 bases lining up with TRBD2. The CDR3 totals 17 residues. J gave up 2 bases and V 0 bases, and 11 bases lay outside the gene matches. Germline V CDR1 and CDR2: DFQATT, SNEGSKA (reference sequence). This CDR3 reads CSAREGGSGRSTYEQYF. The CDR3 DNA follows: TGCAGTGCTAGAGAGGGGGGAAGCGGGAGGTCGACCTACGAGCAGTACTTC.

As for this clonotype: The junction departs from the called germline gene at one end, perhaps through a read error. The chain couples TRBV11-2 to TRBJ2-3; D is unclear. CDR1 and CDR2 from the germline V gene are SGHAT and FQNNGV. CDR3 length equals 14 residues. For the CDR3, the DNA is TGTGCCAGCAGCATGGAGTCTCCCACAGATACGCACTATTTT. This sequence encodes CASSMESPTDTHYF.

The V and J genes are TRBV4-2 and TRBJ2-3; 9 bases map to TRBD2. This CDR3 has 16 amino acids. Germline CDR1 reads LGHNA; CDR2 reads YNFKEQ. After removal of 5 bases from V and 14 bases from J, the junction contained 20 bases not matched to a gene. CDR3 in amino acids: CASSSGTSRRVDALYF. CDR3 DNA sequence: TGTGCCAGCAGCTCCGGGACTAGCAGGAGGGTGGATGCGCTGTATTTT.

The chain combines TRBV6-5 with TRBJ1-2; D not resolved. From germline, CDR1 is MNHEY and CDR2 SVGAGI. V lost 11 bases, J lost 0 bases, and 13 bases lay in between. This CDR3 spans 13 amino acids. CDR3 in DNA: TGTGCCTGCCCGGGAAACTCTAACTATGGCTACACCTTC. Its protein product is CACPGNSNYGYTF.

This clonotype came up once. Because it lacks the conserved phenylalanine or tryptophan at the end, this CDR3 is likely a read error. The DNA is left out, because the CDR3 cannot be placed on it with certainty; the CDR3 is given as TCRdb lists it. The chain combines TRBV11-2 with TRBJ2-2; no check of the table's D call, TRBD1, against the DNA was made. 13 amino acids form the CDR3, both terminal residues included. Germline loops: CDR1 SGHAT, CDR2 FQNNGV. CDR3 sequence: CASSTRAGGELFS.

This clonotype was picked up one time. Germline and junction disagree at one end, which may indicate a read error. This sequence joins TRBV29-1 and TRBJ2-2; 7 positions match TRBD2. The CDR3 loop spans 14 amino acids. CDR1 is SQVTM and CDR2 is ANQGSEA in the germline V gene. The CDR3 bases are TGCAGCGTTGACGCGGGAGTGGCATCCGAGGAGCTGTTTTTC. Translated: CSVDAGVASEELFF.